This T cell receptor (beta chain) was identified in a study of beta chain features in type 1 diabetes. This clone was observed many times. The antigen is undetermined. Sorted CD4+ subsets: naive, central memory, regulatory, stem cell-like memory (CD45RO/CCR7/CD25/CD127/CD95/CD27 panel). The whole isolated RNA underwent reverse transcription, so sequencing captured expressed TCRB transcripts. Only in-frame clones appear in the TCRdb table, and some are missing; sequencing was by immunoSEQ multiplex PCR. The table lists almost 350,000 clones, 6.5% to 10% of them singletons. Findings of the study overall: VDJ junctions from patients with type 1 diabetes contained fewer insertions and more deletions.

Germline CDR1 SGHTA, CDR2 FQGNSA. With V trimmed by 1 base and J by 7 bases, 3 bases remained unmatched. The CDR3 has 13 residues. Specimen: central memory CD4+ T cells from blood. This receptor was obtained from a woman aged 18 to 35 in good health. This chain connects TRBV7-2 to TRBJ1-1; TRBD1 aligns across 7 bases. CDR3 DNA sequence: TGTGCCAGCAGCTTAGTGGGACAGCTTGAAGCTTTCTTT. Translation: CASSLVGQLEAFF.